This TCR beta chain derives from a study of beta chain features in type 1 diabetes. This clone was detected only a few times. Antigen unknown. Broader study findings: Using cDNA template may skew counts toward highly expressing activated cells.

Expressed TCRB transcripts got sequenced, as all isolated RNA was reverse transcribed. For naive, central memory and regulatory T cell samples, reads averaged around 3.8 million. TCRdb keeps only in-frame clones here, not all; method: immunoSEQ multiplex PCR. The sample has under 250,000 clones; roughly a tenth are singletons. Per the germline V gene, CDR1 is GTSNPN and CDR2 is SVGIG (reference sequence). This CDR3 has 14 amino acids. V lost 3 bases and J 3 bases, leaving 15 bases between the germline ends. This rearrangement joins TRBV30 to TRBJ2-7; D possibly corresponds to TRBD2 (5 bases). The TCR sequence derives from a man between 18 and 29 years old in good health. The sample taken for sequencing was central memory CD4+ T cells from blood. The CDR3 reads CAWSGDTFYYEQYF. In nucleotides, the CDR3 is TGTGCCTGGAGCGGGGATACCTTCTACTACGAGCAGTACTTC.